These 9 T cell receptor beta chains originate from one sample sequenced in a study of blood T cell repertoires in COVID-19. The protocol was immunoSEQ multiplex PCR, while the TCRdb copy is restricted to in-frame clones and leaves out a portion. Counted here are approximately 22,000 clones, 80% to 95% occurring once; the ten biggest clones make up 2.5% to 3.5%. Sequencing used peripheral blood. The source of these receptors is a woman in her 70s with active COVID-19.

CDR3 sequence: CASKLFGEDGRNTGELFF. DNA for the CDR3: TGCGCCAGCAAGCTGTTTGGGGAGGACGGTCGGAACACCGGGGAGCTGTTTTTT. This chain joins TRBV5-1 and TRBJ2-2, with D possibly TRBD2 on 6 matching bases. The V gene lost 6 bases and the J gene lost 1 base, with 22 bases spanning the gap. This CDR3 is built from 18 residues. CDR1 and CDR2 (germline): SGHRS, YFSETQ. The variable domain in full, completed from reference TRBV5-1 and TRBJ2-2, reads KAGVTQTPRYLIKTRGQQVTLSCSPISGHRSVSWYQQTPGQGLQFLFEYFSETQRNKGNFPGRFSGRQFSNSRSEMNVSTLELGDSALYLCASKLFGEDGRNTGELFFGEGSRLTVL.

V and J are TRBV27 and TRBJ2-3; D is unclear. Germline V gene lookup returns CDR1 MNHEY and CDR2 SMNVEV (reference sequence). The CDR3 runs to 16 residues. V was clipped by 4 bases and J by 7 bases, with 21 bases between them. The chain's CDR3 is CASSYLPLTPTNTQYF. The CDR3 DNA reads TGTGCCAGCAGTTATCTACCCTTAACTCCCACGAATACGCAGTATTTT.

The chain links TRBV19 to TRBJ2-5, with 7 nucleotides matching TRBD2. V lost 4 bases to trimming and J lost 1 base; unmatched junction nucleotides: 0. Germline V CDR1 and CDR2: LNHDA, SQIVND (reference sequence). The CDR3 loop spans 13 amino acids. The CDR3 region is CASSTSGQETQYF. DNA of the CDR3: TGTGCCAGTAGTACTAGCGGCCAAGAGACCCAGTACTTC.

The chain joins TRBV4-2 to TRBJ2-1; unclear D gene. This CDR3 has 15 amino acids. V lost 6 bases and J 4 bases, leaving 16 bases between the germline ends. CDR1 is LGHNA and CDR2 is YNFKEQ in the germline V gene. This chain's CDR3 is CASSDTGSPYNEQFF. The CDR3, as DNA: TGTGCCAGCAGTGATACCGGGTCTCCATACAATGAGCAGTTCTTC.

This chain links TRBV27 with TRBJ2-3; 8 nucleotides align to TRBD2. This CDR3 has 18 amino acids. CDR1 is MNHEY and CDR2 is SMNVEV in the germline V gene (reference sequence). J gave up 0 bases and V 2 bases, and 10 bases lay outside the gene matches. The CDR3 DNA reads as TGTGCCAGCAGTTTAAGGGGACTAGGCCTACGAAGCACAGATACGCAGTATTTT. Protein sequence: CASSLRGLGLRSTDTQYF.

CDR3 coding DNA: TGTGCCAGCAGCTCTCAGCGGGCTAGCATTACCGGGGAGCTGTTTTTT. This translates into CASSSQRASITGELFF. The rearrangement uses TRBV7-9 and TRBJ2-2; D perhaps matches TRBD2 (6 bases). The CDR3 loop spans 16 amino acids. Looked up from germline, CDR1 is SEHNR and CDR2 is FQNEAQ (reference sequence). Trimming stripped 4 bases from V and 5 bases from J, with 17 bases between.

This chain links TRBV28 with TRBJ1-5, with 9 bases aligning to TRBD1. Losses at the gene ends were 4 bases for V and 3 bases for J; bases not matched to a gene: 7. Germline V gene sequence: CDR1 MDHEN, CDR2 SYDVKM. This CDR3 has 16 amino acids. CDR3 sequence: CASSSGQGYFNQPQHF. Written as DNA, the CDR3 is TGTGCCAGCAGTTCGGGACAGGGCTACTTCAATCAGCCCCAGCATTTT.

A single count supports this clone. The chain combines TRBV11-2 with TRBJ2-2; D is perhaps TRBD2 (6 bases). CDR1 is SGHAT, CDR2 FQNNGV, per germline. The V gene lost 8 bases and the J gene lost 6 bases, with 13 bases spanning the gap. The CDR3 has 13 residues. The CDR3 loop reads CASSEGPAGELFF. The CDR3 DNA follows: TGTGCCAGCTCGGAGGGACCGGCCGGGGAGCTGTTTTTT.

With respect to this clone: The junction departs from germline at one end; a sequencing error may be responsible. The CDR3 loop is CASTQASGGGYEAFF. The CDR3 coding sequence is TGTGCCAGCACCCAAGCGTCGGGGGGGGGATATGAAGCTTTCTTT. The J gene is TRBJ1-1, the V gene TRBV3-1 (or the pseudogene TRBV3-2); D possibly corresponds to TRBD1 (5 bases). The CDR3 loop spans 15 amino acids. From germline, CDR1 is LGHDT and CDR2 YNNKEL (reference sequence).